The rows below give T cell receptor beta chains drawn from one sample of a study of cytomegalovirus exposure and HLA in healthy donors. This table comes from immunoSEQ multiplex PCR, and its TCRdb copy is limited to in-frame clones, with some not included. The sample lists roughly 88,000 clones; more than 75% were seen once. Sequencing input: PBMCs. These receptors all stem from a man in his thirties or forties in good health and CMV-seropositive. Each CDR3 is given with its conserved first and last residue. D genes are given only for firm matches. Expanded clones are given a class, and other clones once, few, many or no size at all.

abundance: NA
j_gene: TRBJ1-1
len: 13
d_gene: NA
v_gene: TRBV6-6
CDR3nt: TGTGCCAGCAATACTCGTACGAACACTGAAGCTTTCTTT
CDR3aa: CASNTRTNTEAFF

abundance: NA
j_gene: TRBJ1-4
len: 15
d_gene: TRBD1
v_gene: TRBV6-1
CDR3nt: TGTGCCAGCAGATCCACTGGGACAGATTCTGAAAAACTGTTTTTT
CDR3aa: CASRSTGTDSEKLFF

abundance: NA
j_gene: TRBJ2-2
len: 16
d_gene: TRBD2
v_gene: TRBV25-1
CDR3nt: TGTGCCAGCAGTTCCATGGGGGGGGGTGGCGCCGGGGAGCTGTTTTTT
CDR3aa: CASSSMGGGGAGELFF

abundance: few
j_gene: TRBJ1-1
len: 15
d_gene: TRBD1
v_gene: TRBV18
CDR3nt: TGTGCCAGCTCACCTTGGCCTCAGGGGGACACTGAAGCTTTCTTT
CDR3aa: CASSPWPQGDTEAFF

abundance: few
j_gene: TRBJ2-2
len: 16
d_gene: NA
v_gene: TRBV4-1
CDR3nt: TGCGCCAGCAGCCAAGTGGCAGGGGAACACACCGGGGAGCTGTTTTTT
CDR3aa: CASSQVAGEHTGELFF

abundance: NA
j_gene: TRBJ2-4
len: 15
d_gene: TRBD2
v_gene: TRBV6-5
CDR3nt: TGTGCCAGCAGCCCGTCTTCGGGGGGCAAAAACATTCAGTACTTC
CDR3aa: CASSPSSGGKNIQYF

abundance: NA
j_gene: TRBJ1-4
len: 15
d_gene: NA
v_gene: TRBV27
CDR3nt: TGTGCCAGCAGTTTAGTGGGGAGGACTAATGAAAAACTGTTTTTT
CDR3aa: CASSLVGRTNEKLFF

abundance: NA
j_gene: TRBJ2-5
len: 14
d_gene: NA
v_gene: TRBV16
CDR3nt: TGTGCCAGCAGCCAATCGACAGCTCAAGAGACCCAGTACTTC
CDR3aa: CASSQSTAQETQYF

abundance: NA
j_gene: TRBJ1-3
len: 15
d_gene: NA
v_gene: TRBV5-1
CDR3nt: TGCGCCAGCAGCTTGGGATCAGGGTCTGGAAACACCATATATTTT
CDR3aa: CASSLGSGSGNTIYF

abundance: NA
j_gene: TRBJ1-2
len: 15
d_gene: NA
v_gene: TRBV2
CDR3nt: TGTGCCAGCAGGGAGGGTGGACCTCTGCAAGGCGGCTACACCTTC
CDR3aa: CASREGGPLQGGYTF

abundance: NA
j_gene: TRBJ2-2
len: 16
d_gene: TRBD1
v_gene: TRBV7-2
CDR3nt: TGTGCCAGCAGCTCTCGGACAGGGCGGCGAACCGGGGAGCTGTTTTTT
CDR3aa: CASSSRTGRRTGELFF

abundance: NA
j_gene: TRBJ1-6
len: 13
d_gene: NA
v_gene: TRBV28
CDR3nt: TGTGCCAGCAGTTTCGGGGGGGTACCAACCCTCCACTTT
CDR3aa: CASSFGGVPTLHF

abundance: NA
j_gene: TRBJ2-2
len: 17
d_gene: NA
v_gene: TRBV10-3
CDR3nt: TGTGCCATCAGTGAGTCGAGAGGGGCAGGGACTGGCGGGGAGCTGTTTTTT
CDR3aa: CAISESRGAGTGGELFF

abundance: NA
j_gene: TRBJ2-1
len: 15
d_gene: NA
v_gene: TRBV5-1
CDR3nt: TGCGCCAGCAGCTTGCAAGCAGGCGCCAACAATGAGCAGTTCTTC
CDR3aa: CASSLQAGANNEQFF

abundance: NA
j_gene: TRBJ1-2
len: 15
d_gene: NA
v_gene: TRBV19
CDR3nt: TGTGCCAGTAGTCCTGGACAGATTCCTAACTATGGCTACACCTTC
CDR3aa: CASSPGQIPNYGYTF

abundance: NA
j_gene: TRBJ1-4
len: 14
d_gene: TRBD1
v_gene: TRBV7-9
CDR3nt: TGTGCCAGCAGCTCGACAGGGTATCGGGAAAAACTGTTTTTT
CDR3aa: CASSSTGYREKLFF

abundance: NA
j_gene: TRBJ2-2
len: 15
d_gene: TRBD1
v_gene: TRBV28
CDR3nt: TGTGCCAGCGGGCGGACAGGGGGCATCACCGGGGAGCTGTTTTTT
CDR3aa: CASGRTGGITGELFF

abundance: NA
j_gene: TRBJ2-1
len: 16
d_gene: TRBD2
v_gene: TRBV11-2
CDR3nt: TGTGCCAGCAGCCGTATGACTAGCGGGAGTGCCAATGAGCAGTTCTTC
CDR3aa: CASSRMTSGSANEQFF

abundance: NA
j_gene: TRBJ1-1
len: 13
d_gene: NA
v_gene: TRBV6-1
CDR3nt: TGTGCCAGCAGTGACAGGGGGAACACTGAAGCTTTCTTT
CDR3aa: CASSDRGNTEAFF

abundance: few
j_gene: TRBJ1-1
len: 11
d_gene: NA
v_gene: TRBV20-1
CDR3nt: TGCAGTGCTGCTCTAGACAGGGAAGCTTTCTTT
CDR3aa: CSAALDREAFF

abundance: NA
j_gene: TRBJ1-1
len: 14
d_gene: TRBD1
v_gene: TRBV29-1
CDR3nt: TGCAGCGGGGGGACAGGGGCCATAGGCACTGAAGCTTTCTTT
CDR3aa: CSGGTGAIGTEAFF

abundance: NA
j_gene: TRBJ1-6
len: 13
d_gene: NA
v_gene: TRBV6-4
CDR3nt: TGTGCCACCAGGGGACTCGGTGATTCGCCCCTCCACTTT
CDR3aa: CATRGLGDSPLHF

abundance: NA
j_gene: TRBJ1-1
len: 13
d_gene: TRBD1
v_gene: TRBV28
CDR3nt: TGTGCCAGCAGACGGACAGGGGCAATTGAAGCTTTCTTT
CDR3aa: CASRRTGAIEAFF

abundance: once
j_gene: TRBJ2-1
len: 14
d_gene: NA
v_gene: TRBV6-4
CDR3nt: TGTGCCAGCAGTGACTCGGGGCTCAACAATGAGCAGTTCTTC
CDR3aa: CASSDSGLNNEQFF

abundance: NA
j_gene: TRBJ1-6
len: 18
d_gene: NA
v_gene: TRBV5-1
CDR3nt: TGCGCCAGCAGCCTGGACCAAGCGCTACAGGGAAGGAGCTCACCCCTCCACTTT
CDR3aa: CASSLDQALQGRSSPLHF

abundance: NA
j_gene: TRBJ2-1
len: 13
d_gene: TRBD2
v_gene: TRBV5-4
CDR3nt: TGTGCCATCACTGGGCGGGGGGGGAATGAGCAGTTCTTC
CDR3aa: CAITGRGGNEQFF

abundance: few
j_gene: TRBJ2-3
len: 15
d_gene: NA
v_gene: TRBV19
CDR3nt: TGTGCCAGTAGTATTACAGGACCGACACAGATAGAGCAGTATTTT
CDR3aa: CASSITGPTQIEQYF

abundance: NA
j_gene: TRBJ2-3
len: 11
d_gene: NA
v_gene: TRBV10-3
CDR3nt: TGTGCCATCCAGGGCACAGATACGCAGTATTTT
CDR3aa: CAIQGTDTQYF

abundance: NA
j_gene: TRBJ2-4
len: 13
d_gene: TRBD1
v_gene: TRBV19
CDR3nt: TGTGCCAGTGTGGGACAGGGCGTAAACATTCAGTACTTC
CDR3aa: CASVGQGVNIQYF

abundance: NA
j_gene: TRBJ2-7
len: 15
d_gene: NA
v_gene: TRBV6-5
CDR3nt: TGTGCCAGCAGTTACTCGGATGCCGGAGCCTACGAGCAGTACTTC
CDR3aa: CASSYSDAGAYEQYF

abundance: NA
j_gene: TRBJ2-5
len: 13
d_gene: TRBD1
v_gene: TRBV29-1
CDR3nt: TGCAGCACCTACATGGGACAGGGAGAGACCCAGTACTTC
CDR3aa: CSTYMGQGETQYF

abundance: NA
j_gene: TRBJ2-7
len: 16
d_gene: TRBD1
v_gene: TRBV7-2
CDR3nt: TGTGCCAGCAGCTTAGCAAGCGGACAGGCTCCCTACGAGCAGTACTTC
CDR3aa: CASSLASGQAPYEQYF

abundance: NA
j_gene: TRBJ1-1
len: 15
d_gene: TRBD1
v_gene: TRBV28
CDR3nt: TGTGCCAGCAGTCTAAATACAGGGGGGAACACTGAAGCTTTCTTT
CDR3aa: CASSLNTGGNTEAFF

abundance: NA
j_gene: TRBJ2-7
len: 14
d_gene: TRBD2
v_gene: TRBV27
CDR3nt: TGTGCCAGCAGGCCAAGCGGGAGTAAGTACGAGCAGTACTTC
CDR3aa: CASRPSGSKYEQYF

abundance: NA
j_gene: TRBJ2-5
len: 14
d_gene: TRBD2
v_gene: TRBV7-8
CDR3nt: TGTGCCAGCAGCGCCCTGGGACTAGAGGAGACCCAGTACTTC
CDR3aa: CASSALGLEETQYF

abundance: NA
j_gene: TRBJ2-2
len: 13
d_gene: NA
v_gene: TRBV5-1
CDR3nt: TGCGCCAGCAGCGTCAGGGTTGCTGGGGAGCTGTTTTTT
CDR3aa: CASSVRVAGELFF

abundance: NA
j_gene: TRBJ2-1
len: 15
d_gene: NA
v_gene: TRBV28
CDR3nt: TGTGCCAGCAGTTCCCTTCCGAGCTCCTACAATGAGCAGTTCTTC
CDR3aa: CASSSLPSSYNEQFF

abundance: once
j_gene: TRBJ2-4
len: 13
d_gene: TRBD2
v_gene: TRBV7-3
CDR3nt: TGTGCCAGCAGCCTCGGACTAGGGGACATTCAGTACTTC
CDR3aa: CASSLGLGDIQYF

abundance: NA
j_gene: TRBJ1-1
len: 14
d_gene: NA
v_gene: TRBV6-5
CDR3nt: TGTGCCAGCAGTTCCAGGGGACCAGTTACTGAAGCTTTCTTT
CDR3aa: CASSSRGPVTEAFF

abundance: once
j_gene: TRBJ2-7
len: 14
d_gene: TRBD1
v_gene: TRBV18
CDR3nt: TGTGCCAGCTCATTCCGGGACAGGTCCTACGAGCAGTACTTC
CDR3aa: CASSFRDRSYEQYF